A single sample is the source of the 27 T cell receptor beta chains below, sequenced in a study of read filtering for tumor transcriptome and immune sequencing. The library was built from approximately 400 ng RNA with molecular barcoded adaptors for alpha/delta and beta/gamma chains. TCRdb re-analysed the reads in MiXCR, keeping a single row per CDR3 protein. The profile shows fewer than 7,000 distinct CDR3 sequences, about 20% of them singletons. The specimen was a population of CD138-negative cells sorted from bone marrow. The receptors were gathered from a donor at least 40 years old with multiple myeloma.

This clonotype was seen many times. J is TRBJ1-4 and V is TRBV28, with D unresolved. Germline V gene sequence: CDR1 MDHEN, CDR2 SYDVKM. Trimming pared 5 bases from V and 4 bases from J, leaving 11 bases between. The CDR3 totals 14 residues. The chain's CDR3 is CASSLTRNNEKLFF. The CDR3 DNA follows: TGTGCCAGCAGTCTGACACGAAATAATGAAAAACTGTTTTTT.

V is TRBV29-1 and J is TRBJ2-3; 8 bases align to TRBD2. The V gene end was trimmed by 2 bases and the J gene end by 0 bases; junction bases not matched to a gene: 7. Germline CDR1 and CDR2: SQVTM and ANQGSEA. This CDR3 is built from 16 residues. This CDR3 is CSVELAGQTSTDTQYF. DNA of the CDR3: TGCAGCGTTGAACTAGCGGGCCAGACTAGCACAGATACGCAGTATTTT.

This clonotype was counted ten times or more. V gene TRBV29-1 combines with J gene TRBJ2-7, with D uncertain. Trimming took 3 bases from V and 4 from J, leaving 16 bases between them. CDR1 is SQVTM and CDR2 is ANQGSEA in the germline V gene. The CDR3 has 14 amino acids. CDR3 amino acids: CSVDTSGATYEQYF. As DNA, the CDR3 is TGCAGCGTTGACACTTCGGGTGCCACTTACGAGCAGTACTTC.

In its sample, this clonotype was seen many times. The CDR3, as DNA: TGTGCCAGCAGCGTAGTGAGCACAGATACGCAGTATTTT. It codes for CASSVVSTDTQYF. This rearrangement joins TRBV9 to TRBJ2-3, with unresolved D. Trimming left V 0 bases short and J 0 bases short, with 2 bases between. This CDR3 is 13 amino acids long. Germline CDR1 SGDLS, CDR2 YYNGEE.

The chain recombines TRBV28 with TRBJ2-2, with D maybe TRBD2 (5 bases). From germline, CDR1 is MDHEN and CDR2 SYDVKM. The V end was cut by 7 bases, the J end by 7 bases, with 22 bases between. There are 16 residues in the CDR3. The CDR3 sequence: CASTFSWGVSDGELFF. The CDR3 nucleotides are TGTGCCAGCACCTTTAGCTGGGGAGTATCGGACGGGGAGCTGTTTTTT.

About this clonotype: A single base separates this from a much larger clone, so it may be a read error. The conserved phenylalanine or tryptophan is not found at the CDR3 terminus, so this likely reflects a read error. The rearrangement links TRBV2 to TRBJ2-3; tentatively, D is TRBD1 or TRBD2 (6 bases each). Germline assignment: CDR1 SNHLY and CDR2 FYNNEI. CDR3 length: 14 residues. The V end was cut by 6 bases, the J end by 0 bases, with 10 bases between. The CDR3 DNA is TGTGCCAGCAGGAGGAGGGGGAGCACAGATACGCAGTATTTA. It translates to CASRRRGSTDTQYL.

This clonotype was counted ten times or more. J is TRBJ2-3 and V is TRBV20-1; D is ambiguous. V was shortened by 0 bases and J by 1 base, with 8 bases between the two germline ends. Per the germline V gene, CDR1 is DFQATT and CDR2 is SNEGSKA (reference sequence). CDR3 length: 14 residues. The CDR3 loop is CSARDGQGTDTQYF. CDR3 nucleotide sequence: TGCAGTGCTAGAGATGGGCAGGGCACAGATACGCAGTATTTT.

This clonotype was counted many times. The genes are TRBV6-1 and TRBJ1-5; 7 bases agree with TRBD1. With 8 bases clipped from V and 4 bases from J, the junction kept 11 bases outside the gene matches. Germline assignment: CDR1 MNHNS and CDR2 SASEGT. The CDR3 extends over 15 amino acids. The CDR3, as DNA: TGTGCCAGCGACCAAGAACAGGGGAGAAATCAGCCCCAGCATTTT. Its translation: CASDQEQGRNQPQHF.

This clonotype has a count of ten or more. This chain's CDR3 is CASSRDRAYEQYF. The CDR3, as DNA: TGTGCCAGCTCACGGGACAGGGCGTACGAGCAGTACTTC. V gene TRBV18 combines with J gene TRBJ2-7, with 9 bases fitting TRBD1. This CDR3 comprises 13 residues. V dropped 4 bases and J dropped 4; count of bases not matched to a gene: 2. Germline-derived CDR1 and CDR2 are KGHSH and LQKENI.

The genes are TRBV20-1 and TRBJ2-7; 7 positions match TRBD2. Germline V gives CDR1 DFQATT, CDR2 SNEGSKA (reference sequence). Trimming at V came to 7 bases and at J to 4 bases, leaving 10 bases not matched to a gene. The CDR3 sequence is 13 residues long. The CDR3 DNA reads TGCAGTGTTATCGCGGGAGAGACATACGAGCAGTACTTC. Its protein product is CSVIAGETYEQYF.

This clonotype is judged medium-sized (0.01 to 0.1%). V is TRBV7-9 and J is TRBJ1-1; no definite D call. V lost 11 bases and J lost 11, with 15 bases in between. This CDR3 contains 10 residues. Germline values: CDR1 SEHNR, CDR2 FQNEAQ (reference sequence). The CDR3 protein is CAVDSGGAFF. The CDR3 DNA reads TGTGCCGTTGATAGCGGCGGCGCTTTCTTT.

Comment on this clonotype: Given a far larger clone just one base away, this is likely a sequencing read error. The CDR3 DNA reads TGTGCCAGCAGTTACGACCGGGCCTACGAGCGGTACTTC. It translates to CASSYDRAYERYF. V gene TRBV6-5 combines with J gene TRBJ2-7, with D hard to call. Germline V gene lookup returns CDR1 MNHEY and CDR2 SVGAGI. The CDR3 is 13 residues long.

This clonotype showed up just a few times. The rearrangement links TRBV6-5 to TRBJ2-1, with D unclear. Germline V lookup: CDR1 MNHEY, CDR2 SVGAGI. The length of the CDR3 is 14 residues. The ends were cut back, 7 bases at V and 4 bases at J, with 14 bases in the middle. CDR3 bases: TGTGCCAGCATCCGGGCGGTAGGGTACAATGAGCAGTTCTTC. This translates into CASIRAVGYNEQFF.

This clonotype was picked up a small number of times. This sequence joins TRBV5-5 and TRBJ1-5; D not resolved. This CDR3 comprises 13 residues. From germline, CDR1 is SGHKS and CDR2 YYEKEE (reference sequence). V dropped 0 bases and J dropped 6 bases, with 7 bases sitting between them. CDR3 in DNA: TGTGCCAGCAGCTTGGCCGGGAGTCAGCCCCAGCATTTT. Protein: CASSLAGSQPQHF. Supplemented by reference TRBV5-5 and TRBJ1-5, the full variable domain reads DAGVTQSPTHLIKTRGQQVTLRCSPISGHKSVSWYQQVLGQGPQFIFQYYEKEERGRGNFPDRFSARQFPNYSSELNVNALLLGDSALYLCASSLAGSQPQHFGDGTRLSIL.

This clonotype was detected a few times. The chain is built from TRBV29-1 and TRBJ2-1, with D possibly called TRBD1 or TRBD2 (6 bases each). Trimming cost V 3 bases and J 3 bases, with 15 bases left between them. The CDR3 sequence is 15 residues long. In germline, CDR1 is SQVTM, CDR2 ANQGSEA. Written as DNA, the CDR3 is TGCAGCGTTGATTCGGTGGGGGGCCGCTACAATGAGCAGTTCTTC. Amino acids: CSVDSVGGRYNEQFF.

This clonotype was counted ten times or more. This chain links TRBV10-3 with TRBJ2-2; unclear D gene. The V gene lost 4 bases and the J gene lost 7 bases, with 4 bases spanning the gap. This CDR3 has 11 residues. The germline V gene encodes CDR1 ENHRY and CDR2 SYGVKD. CDR3 residues: CAISANGELFF. DNA for the CDR3: TGTGCCATCAGTGCTAACGGGGAGCTGTTTTTT.

Details on this clonotype: Its ends do not fully match the called genes, so a read error is possible. The V and J genes are TRBV3-1 and TRBJ1-1, with D perhaps matching TRBD1 (6 bases). Per germline, CDR1 LGHDT and CDR2 YNNKEL (reference sequence). The CDR3 totals 14 residues. CDR3 sequence reads: CASGQGGRGTEAFF. The CDR3 DNA sequence: TGTGCCAGCGGCCAAGGGGGGAGGGGCACCGAAGCTTTCTTT.

The table lists this clonotype with many counts. This chain joins TRBV5-4 and TRBJ2-5; weak D call: TRBD2 (6 bases). The CDR3 covers 14 residues. V lost 0 bases to trimming and J lost 7 bases, with 13 bases between them. Germline V CDR1 and CDR2: SGHNT, YYREEE (reference sequence). Here the CDR3 reads CASSLDREWVTQYF. The CDR3 nucleotides read TGTGCCAGCAGCTTGGACCGGGAGTGGGTGACCCAGTACTTC.

This clonotype is classed as medium-sized. The chain combines TRBV29-1 with TRBJ2-2; D possibly corresponds to TRBD2 (6 bases). Trimming took off 6 bases at V and 7 bases at J, with 18 bases between the two ends. Germline assignment: CDR1 SQVTM and CDR2 ANQGSEA. There are 14 residues in the CDR3. CDR3 in DNA: TGCAGCGTGGGGACTGCACTAGCCGGCGGGGAGCTGTTTTTT. This sequence encodes CSVGTALAGGELFF.

This clonotype was counted a few times. The V call is TRBV6-1, the J call TRBJ2-7; the match to TRBD2 covers 7 bases. Germline trimming cut 1 base from V and 5 bases from J; bases unmatched to any gene: 5. There are 14 residues in the CDR3. CDR1 and CDR2 (germline): MNHNS, SASEGT. The CDR3 loop reads CASSEGTSWDEQYF. For the CDR3, the DNA is TGTGCCAGCAGTGAAGGGACTAGTTGGGACGAGCAGTACTTC.

The table lists this clonotype with many counts. V gene TRBV6-2 or TRBV6-3 combines with J gene TRBJ1-1, with D hard to call. Germline assignment: CDR1 MNHEY and CDR2 SVGEGT. The CDR3 is made up of 13 amino acids. Between the trimmed V and J ends, which lost 7 bases and 1 base, there was a span of 10 bases. CDR3 protein: CASTQVRNTEAFF. In DNA form, the CDR3 reads TGTGCCAGCACACAAGTAAGGAACACTGAAGCTTTCTTT.

This clonotype was seen ten or more times. CDR3: CSARDRTSGLAKNIQYF. The CDR3 bases are TGCAGTGCTAGAGATCGGACTAGCGGCTTAGCCAAAAACATTCAGTACTTC. This chain connects TRBV20-1 to TRBJ2-4, with 10 positions matching TRBD2. The CDR3 runs 17 residues. Germline V gene lookup returns CDR1 DFQATT and CDR2 SNEGSKA (reference sequence). V was pared by 0 bases and J by 0 bases, with 5 bases of the junction left unmatched.

This clonotype was recorded many times. The chain links TRBV6-1 to TRBJ1-3, with D possibly being TRBD1 (5 bases). Germline values: CDR1 MNHNS, CDR2 SASEGT. The CDR3 contains 18 residues. The germline V and J ends were trimmed by 1 base and 0 bases, with 16 bases remaining between them. The CDR3 region is CASSEVVGRANSGNTIYF. The CDR3 DNA follows: TGTGCCAGCAGTGAAGTCGTCGGCAGGGCTAACTCTGGAAACACCATATATTTT.

This clonotype ranks as medium-sized. The chain uses TRBV3-1 and TRBJ2-1; no clear D gene. The CDR3 has 15 amino acids. Trimming left V 4 bases short and J 10 bases short, with 20 bases between. The germline gives CDR1 LGHDT, CDR2 YNNKEL (reference sequence). The CDR3 sequence: CASSPVRSSRREQFF. The CDR3 region has the DNA TGTGCCAGCAGCCCAGTCCGGAGTAGCCGCCGGGAGCAGTTCTTC.

This clonotype was seen a few times. A read error may explain this, as a much larger clone is one base away. The rearrangement joins TRBV7-2 to TRBJ2-2; 7 bases are shared with TRBD1. This CDR3 has 15 amino acids. Germline V gene lookup returns CDR1 SGHTA and CDR2 FQGNSA. The CDR3 DNA reads TGTGTCAGCAGGATCCGACAGGGAGCCACCGGGGAGCTGTTTTTT. Translating it yields CVSRIRQGATGELFF.

This clonotype is categorized as medium-sized. The chain joins TRBV7-9 to TRBJ2-6; unclear D gene. V was shortened by 0 bases and J by 6 bases, with 3 bases between the two germline ends. CDR1 SEHNR and CDR2 FQNEAQ come from the germline V gene (reference sequence). The CDR3 runs to 13 residues. The CDR3 spells CASSLAVANVLTF. In nucleotides, the CDR3 is TGTGCCAGCAGCTTAGCAGTGGCCAACGTCCTGACTTTC.

This clonotype was seen many times. The chain carries TRBV4-1 and TRBJ2-1; 10 nucleotides agree with TRBD2. CDR1 is MGHRA and CDR2 is YSYEKL in the germline V gene. The V and J ends lost 5 bases and 5 bases, in that order; junction bases with no gene match: 12. The CDR3 has 17 amino acids. The CDR3 DNA is TGCGCCAGCAGCTCCGACTTTTCTAGCGGGAGCGACAATGAGCAGTTCTTC. It encodes CASSSDFSSGSDNEQFF.